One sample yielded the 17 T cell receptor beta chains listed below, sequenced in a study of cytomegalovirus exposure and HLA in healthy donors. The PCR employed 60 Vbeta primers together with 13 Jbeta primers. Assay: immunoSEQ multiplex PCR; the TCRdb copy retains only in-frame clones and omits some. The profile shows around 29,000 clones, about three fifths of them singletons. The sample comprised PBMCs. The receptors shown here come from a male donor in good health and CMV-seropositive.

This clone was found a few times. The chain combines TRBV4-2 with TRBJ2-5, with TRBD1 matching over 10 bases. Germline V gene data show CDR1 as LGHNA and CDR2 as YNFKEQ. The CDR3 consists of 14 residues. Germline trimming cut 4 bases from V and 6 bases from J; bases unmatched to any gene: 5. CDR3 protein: CASSLETGGKTQYF. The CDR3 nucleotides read TGTGCCAGCAGCCTAGAGACAGGGGGCAAGACCCAGTACTTC.

In DNA form, the CDR3 reads TGTGCCAGCAGCCTAGAGGGGGGGGTTAGGACTAGCGGATTCACAGATACGCAGTATTTT. This sequence encodes CASSLEGGVRTSGFTDTQYF. This rearrangement joins TRBV4-2 to TRBJ2-3; 10 nucleotides match TRBD2. Unmatched junction bases numbered 18, after V lost 4 bases and J lost 2 bases. Germline CDR1 reads LGHNA; CDR2 reads YNFKEQ. There are 20 residues in the CDR3.

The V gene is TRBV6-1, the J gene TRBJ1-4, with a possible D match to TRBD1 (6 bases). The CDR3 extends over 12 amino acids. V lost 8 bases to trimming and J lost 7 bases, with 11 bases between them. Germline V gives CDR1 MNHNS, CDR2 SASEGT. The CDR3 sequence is CASRRTVEKLFF. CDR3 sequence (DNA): TGTGCCAGCCGGCGGACAGTTGAAAAACTGTTTTTT.

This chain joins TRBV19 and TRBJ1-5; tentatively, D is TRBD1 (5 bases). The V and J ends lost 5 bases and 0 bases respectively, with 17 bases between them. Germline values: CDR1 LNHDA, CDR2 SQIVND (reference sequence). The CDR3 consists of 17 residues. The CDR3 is CASSPSGMGYSNQPQHF. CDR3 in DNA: TGTGCCAGTAGTCCCTCAGGGATGGGGTATAGCAATCAGCCCCAGCATTTT.

CDR3 region: CASRTGTGELFF. The CDR3 nucleotides read TGTGCCAGCCGGACTGGCACCGGGGAGCTGTTTTTT. The genes are TRBV5-4 and TRBJ2-2; possible D gene TRBD2, 5 bases. Trimming pared 7 bases from V and 4 bases from J, leaving 8 bases between. Germline V gene lookup returns CDR1 SGHNT and CDR2 YYREEE (reference sequence). The CDR3 is made up of 12 amino acids. The full variable domain, its missing parts supplied by reference TRBV5-4 and TRBJ2-2, is ETGVTQSPTHLIKTRGQQVTLRCSSQSGHNTVSWYQQALGQGPQFIFQYYREEENGRGNFPPRFSGLQFPNYSSELNVNALELDDSALYLCASRTGTGELFFGEGSRLTVL.

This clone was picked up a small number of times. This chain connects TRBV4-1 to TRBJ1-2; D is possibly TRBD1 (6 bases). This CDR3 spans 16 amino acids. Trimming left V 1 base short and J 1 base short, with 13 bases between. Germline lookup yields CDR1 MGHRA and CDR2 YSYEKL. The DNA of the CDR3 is TGCGCCAGCAGCCAAGCTACTACAGGGAGTAACTATGGCTACACCTTC. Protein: CASSQATTGSNYGYTF.

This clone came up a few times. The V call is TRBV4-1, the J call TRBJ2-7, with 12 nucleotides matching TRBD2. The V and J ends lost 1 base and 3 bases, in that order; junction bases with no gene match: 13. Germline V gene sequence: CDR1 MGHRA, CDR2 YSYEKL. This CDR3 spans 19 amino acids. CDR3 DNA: TGCGCCAGCAGCCAAGGTTTGACTAGCGGGAGATTCAGGAGCTACGAGCAGTACTTC. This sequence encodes CASSQGLTSGRFRSYEQYF.

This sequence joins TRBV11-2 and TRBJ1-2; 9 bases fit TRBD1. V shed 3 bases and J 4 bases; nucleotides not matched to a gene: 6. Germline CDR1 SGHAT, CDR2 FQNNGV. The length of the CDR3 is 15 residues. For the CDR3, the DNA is TGTGCCAGCAGCTTTTGGGACAGGGTAGGCTATGGCTACACCTTC. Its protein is CASSFWDRVGYGYTF. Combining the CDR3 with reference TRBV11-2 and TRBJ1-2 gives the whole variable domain EAGVAQSPRYKIIEKRQSVAFWCNPISGHATLYWYQQILGQGPKLLIQFQNNGVVDDSQLPKDRFSAERLKGVDSTLKIQPAKLEDSAVYLCASSFWDRVGYGYTFGSGTRLTVV.

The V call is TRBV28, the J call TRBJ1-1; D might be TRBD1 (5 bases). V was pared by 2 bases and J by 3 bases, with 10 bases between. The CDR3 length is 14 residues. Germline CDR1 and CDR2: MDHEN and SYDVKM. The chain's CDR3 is CASSLEGAYTEAFF. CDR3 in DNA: TGTGCCAGCAGTTTAGAAGGGGCGTACACTGAAGCTTTCTTT. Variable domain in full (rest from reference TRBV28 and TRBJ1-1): DVKVTQSSRYLVKRTGEKVFLECVQDMDHENMFWYRQDPGLGLRLIYFSYDVKMKEKGDIPEGYSVSREKKERFSLILESASTNQTSMYLCASSLEGAYTEAFFGQGTRLTVV.

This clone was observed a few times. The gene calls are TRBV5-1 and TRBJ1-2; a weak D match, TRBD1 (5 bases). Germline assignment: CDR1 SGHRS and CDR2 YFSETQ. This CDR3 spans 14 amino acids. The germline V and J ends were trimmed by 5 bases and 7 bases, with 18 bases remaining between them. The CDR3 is CASRPSEGRLGYTF. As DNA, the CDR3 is TGCGCCAGCAGGCCGTCGGAGGGGCGCCTTGGCTACACCTTC.

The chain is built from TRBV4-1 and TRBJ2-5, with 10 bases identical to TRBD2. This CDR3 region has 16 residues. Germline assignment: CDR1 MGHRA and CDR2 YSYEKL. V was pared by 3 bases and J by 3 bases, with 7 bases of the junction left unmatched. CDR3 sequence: CASSHPPSGGEETQYF. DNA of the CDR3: TGCGCCAGCAGCCACCCCCCTAGCGGGGGCGAAGAGACCCAGTACTTC.

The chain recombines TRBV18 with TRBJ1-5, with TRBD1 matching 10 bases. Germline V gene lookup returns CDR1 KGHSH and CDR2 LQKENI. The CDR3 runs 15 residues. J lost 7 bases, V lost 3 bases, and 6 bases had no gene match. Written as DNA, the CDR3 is TGTGCCAGCTCACCTAGGACAGGGGGGAACCAGCCCCAGCATTTT. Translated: CASSPRTGGNQPQHF.

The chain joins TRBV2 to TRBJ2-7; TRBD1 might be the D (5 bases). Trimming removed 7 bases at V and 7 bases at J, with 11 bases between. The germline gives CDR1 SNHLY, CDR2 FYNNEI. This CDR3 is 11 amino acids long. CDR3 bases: TGTGCCAGCAAGGGGTCCTGGGAGCAGTACTTC. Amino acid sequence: CASKGSWEQYF.

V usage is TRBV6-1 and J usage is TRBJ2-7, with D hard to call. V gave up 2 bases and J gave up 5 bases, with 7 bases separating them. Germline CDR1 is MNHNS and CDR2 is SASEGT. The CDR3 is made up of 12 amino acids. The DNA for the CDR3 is TGTGCCAGCAGTGAACCTTTCGACGAGCAGTACTTC. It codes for CASSEPFDEQYF.

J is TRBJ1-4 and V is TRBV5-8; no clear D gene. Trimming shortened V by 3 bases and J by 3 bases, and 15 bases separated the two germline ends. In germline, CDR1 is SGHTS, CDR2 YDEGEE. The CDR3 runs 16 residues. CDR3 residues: CASSSRRGRANEKLFF. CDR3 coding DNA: TGTGCCAGCAGCTCCCGACGAGGGAGGGCTAATGAAAAACTGTTTTTT.

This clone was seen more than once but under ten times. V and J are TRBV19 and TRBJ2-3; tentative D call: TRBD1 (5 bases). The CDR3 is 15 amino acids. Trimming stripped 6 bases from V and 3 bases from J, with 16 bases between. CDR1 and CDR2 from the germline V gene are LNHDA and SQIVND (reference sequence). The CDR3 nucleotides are TGTGCCAGTAGCGCGAGTCGGCAGGGAACAGATACGCAGTATTTT. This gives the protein CASSASRQGTDTQYF.

CDR3 DNA sequence: TGCGCCATCGCAGGACAGGTGAACACTGAAGCTTTCTTT. Encoded protein: CAIAGQVNTEAFF. The V gene is TRBV10-2, the J gene TRBJ1-1; TRBD1 agrees at 7 bases. V lost 10 bases and J lost 0; bases outside the gene matches: 5. The CDR3 runs 13 residues. Germline values: CDR1 WSHSY, CDR2 SAAADI.